This entry lists 27 T cell receptor beta chains sequenced from one sample in a study of beta chain features in type 1 diabetes. The isolated RNA, all of it, was reverse transcribed, so expressed TCRB transcripts were what got sequenced. TCRdb's table, derived via immunoSEQ multiplex PCR, lists solely in-frame clones and lacks some. The data contain roughly 150,000 clones, more than 60% of them singletons. Broader study findings: Shorter TCRB CDR3s, moderately but significantly so, marked every one of the four CD4+ subsets in Type 1 diabetes patients.

What these receptors recognize is not known. The sequencing input was naive CD4+ T cells from blood. These receptor sequences come from a man aged 25 to 40 with type 1 diabetes.

This clone was observed a handful of times. The chain combines TRBV4-3 with TRBJ1-6, with no clear D. The CDR3 extends over 14 amino acids. Per germline, CDR1 LGHNA and CDR2 YSLEER. V shed 1 base and J shed 7 bases, with 8 bases lying between them. CDR3 sequence: CASSQVPRNSPLHF. The DNA of the CDR3 is TGCGCCAGCAGCCAAGTTCCGCGGAATTCACCCCTCCACTTT.

The rearrangement links TRBV30 to TRBJ1-3, with a weak D call TRBD1 (5 bases). From germline, CDR1 is GTSNPN and CDR2 SVGIG (reference sequence). The CDR3 is 14 residues long. Trimming pared 4 bases from V and 0 bases from J, leaving 10 bases between. This chain's CDR3 is CAWKWGNSGNTIYF. CDR3 coding DNA: TGTGCCTGGAAATGGGGGAACTCTGGAAACACCATATATTTT.

The V call is TRBV9, the J call TRBJ2-7; D assignment may be TRBD1 or TRBD2 (5 bases each). V was cut by 4 bases and J by 2 bases, with 10 bases left in between. CDR1 SGDLS and CDR2 YYNGEE come from the germline V gene. There are 13 residues in the CDR3. Written as DNA, the CDR3 is TGTGCCAGCAGCTACGGGACGGCCTACGAGCAGTACTTC. Protein: CASSYGTAYEQYF.

The sample holds a few counts of this clone. The CDR3 region has the DNA TGTGCCATCAGGGACGGAAGGAACACTGAAGCTTTCTTT. Amino acids: CAIRDGRNTEAFF. The gene calls are TRBV10-3 and TRBJ1-1; D is uncertain. V shed 6 bases and J shed 1 base, with 9 bases lying between them. CDR3 length: 13 amino acids. Germline V CDR1 and CDR2: ENHRY, SYGVKD.

This clone was picked up a small number of times. The rearrangement uses TRBV4-3 and TRBJ2-3, with 9 nucleotides matching TRBD2. Trimming at V came to 2 bases and at J to 2 bases, leaving 5 bases not matched to a gene. CDR1 and CDR2 (germline): LGHNA, YSLEER. The CDR3 contains 16 residues. CDR3: CASSQRAGGSTDTQYF. CDR3 bases: TGCGCCAGCAGCCAACGAGCGGGGGGATCCACAGATACGCAGTATTTT.

This rearrangement joins TRBV7-2 to TRBJ2-3; D unresolved. Germline values: CDR1 SGHTA, CDR2 FQGNSA. Trimming left V 6 bases short and J 1 base short, with 14 bases between. This CDR3 spans 15 amino acids. CDR3: CASSQALVGTDTQYF. Here the CDR3 DNA reads TGTGCCAGCAGTCAGGCCCTAGTCGGCACAGATACGCAGTATTTT. Variable domain in full (rest from reference TRBV7-2 and TRBJ2-3): GAGVSQSPSNKVTEKGKDVELRCDPISGHTALYWYRQSLGQGLEFLIYFQGNSAPDKSGLPSDRFSAERTGGSVSTLTIQRTQQEDSAVYLCASSQALVGTDTQYFGPGTRLTVL.

This chain uses TRBV30 with TRBJ2-1; tentatively, D is TRBD1 (6 bases). The CDR3 totals 15 residues. The V gene lost 2 bases and the J gene lost 0 bases, with 11 bases spanning the gap. Germline lookup yields CDR1 GTSNPN and CDR2 SVGIG (reference sequence). CDR3 in DNA: TGTGCCTGGAGTCCACAGGGCCTCTCCTACAATGAGCAGTTCTTC. This sequence encodes CAWSPQGLSYNEQFF. The whole variable domain, filled in from reference TRBV30 and TRBJ2-1, reads SQTIHQWPATLVQPVGSPLSLECTVEGTSNPNLYWYRQAAGRGLQLLFYSVGIGQISSEVPQNLSASRPQDRQFILSSKKLLLSDSGFYLCAWSPQGLSYNEQFFGPGTRLTVL.

This chain links TRBV9 with TRBJ2-1; D unresolved. This CDR3 is built from 12 residues. Germline CDR1 and CDR2: SGDLS and YYNGEE. The germline V and J ends were trimmed by 0 bases and 6 bases, with 4 bases remaining between them. In nucleotides, the CDR3 is TGTGCCAGCAGCGTAGGCCTCAATGAGCAGTTCTTC. It is translated as CASSVGLNEQFF.

The genes are TRBV10-3 and TRBJ1-5; tentatively, D is TRBD1 (6 bases). Trimming removed 4 bases from V and 5 bases from J, with 9 bases in between. Germline V lookup: CDR1 ENHRY, CDR2 SYGVKD. This CDR3 region has 13 residues. As DNA, the CDR3 is TGTGCCATCAGTGTCTCAGGGGATCAGCCCCAGCATTTT. Protein product: CAISVSGDQPQHF.

The V call is TRBV11-3, the J call TRBJ2-7, with D unclear. The CDR3 loop spans 13 amino acids. CDR1 and CDR2 (germline): SGHNT, YENEEA. V was clipped by 1 base and J by 0 bases, with 4 bases between them. In DNA, the CDR3 is TGTGCCAGCAGCTTAGGCAGCTCCTACGAGCAGTACTTC. Translated, it gives CASSLGSSYEQYF.

This chain joins TRBV29-1 and TRBJ1-1; a weak D match, TRBD1 (6 bases). The CDR3 consists of 13 residues. The germline V gene encodes CDR1 SQVTM and CDR2 ANQGSEA. The ends were cut back, 6 bases at V and 0 bases at J, with 11 bases in the middle. The CDR3 reads CSVGTPMNTEAFF. Written as DNA, the CDR3 is TGCAGCGTGGGGACACCCATGAACACTGAAGCTTTCTTT.

This clone was counted a few times. This chain joins TRBV6-5 and TRBJ2-3, with 7 bases matching TRBD2. This CDR3 spans 13 amino acids. CDR1 is MNHEY and CDR2 is SVGAGI in the germline V gene. Trimming cost V 10 bases and J 2 bases; bases outside gene matches: 6. CDR3 amino acids: CATIAGPTDTQYF. The CDR3 DNA is TGTGCCACCATAGCGGGTCCCACAGATACGCAGTATTTT.

This clone was detected only a few times. The CDR3 DNA reads TGTGCCAGCAGCTTAAGCGGGGGGGTTAAGACCCCAGATACGCAGTATTTT. As protein: CASSLSGGVKTPDTQYF. The V gene is TRBV7-6, the J gene TRBJ2-3, with 10 bases that match TRBD2. J was trimmed by 4 bases and V by 2 bases; bases with no gene match: 9. The CDR3 consists of 17 residues. Germline V gene lookup returns CDR1 SGHVS and CDR2 FNYEAQ.

The V and J genes are TRBV30 and TRBJ1-6, with 8 bases fitting TRBD1. Germline-derived CDR1 and CDR2 are GTSNPN and SVGIG (reference sequence). The CDR3 has 13 amino acids. V lost 3 bases, J lost 8 bases, and 3 bases stayed unmatched. CDR3 sequence (DNA): TGTGCCTGGAGAGAACAGGGGGATTCACCCCTCCACTTT. It codes for CAWREQGDSPLHF.

This rearrangement joins TRBV5-1 to TRBJ1-2; 7 nucleotides match TRBD1. The CDR3 runs 13 residues. CDR1 is SGHRS and CDR2 is YFSETQ in the germline V gene. V shed 3 bases, J shed 8 bases, and the junction held 7 bases outside the gene matches. CDR3 in amino acids: CASSWGQLEGYTF. CDR3 coding DNA: TGCGCCAGCAGCTGGGGACAGTTGGAAGGCTACACCTTC.

This chain uses TRBV29-1 with TRBJ1-6; D is uncertain. The V end was cut by 1 base, the J end by 3 bases, with 16 bases between. Per germline, CDR1 SQVTM and CDR2 ANQGSEA. The CDR3 length is 17 residues. This CDR3 is CSVEVRKAGDYNSPLHF. Here the CDR3 DNA reads TGCAGCGTTGAAGTTCGCAAGGCCGGGGACTATAATTCACCCCTCCACTTT.

This sequence joins TRBV18 and TRBJ1-1; D unresolved. Trimming cost V 0 bases and J 0 bases, with 2 bases left between them. The CDR3 spans 13 residues. In germline, CDR1 is KGHSH, CDR2 LQKENI. The chain's CDR3 is CASSPPVNTEAFF. In DNA, the CDR3 is TGTGCCAGCTCACCACCGGTGAACACTGAAGCTTTCTTT. Variable domain in full (rest from reference TRBV18 and TRBJ1-1): NAGVMQNPRHLVRRRGQEARLRCSPMKGHSHVYWYRQLPEEGLKFMVYLQKENIIDESGMPKERFSAEFPKEGPSILRIQQVVRGDSAAYFCASSPPVNTEAFFGQGTRLTVV.

The genes are TRBV29-1 and TRBJ1-5; 9 bases line up with TRBD1. Germline trimming cut 5 bases from V and 4 bases from J; bases unmatched to any gene: 3. Germline-derived CDR1 and CDR2 are SQVTM and ANQGSEA. The CDR3 loop spans 13 amino acids. The CDR3 DNA reads as TGCAGCGTTCCCGGGACAGGGAATCAGCCCCAGCATTTT. Its protein product is CSVPGTGNQPQHF.

The rearrangement links TRBV7-9 to TRBJ2-1; maybe TRBD2 (6 bases). The CDR3 has 14 residues. The V end lost 4 bases, the J end lost 12 bases, and 19 bases lay between the germline ends. Germline V gives CDR1 SEHNR, CDR2 FQNEAQ (reference sequence). CDR3 nucleotides: TGTGCCAGCAGCTCGGGGGACCGACGGGGATGGCAGTTCTTC. Translating it yields CASSSGDRRGWQFF. Full variable domain (missing parts from reference TRBV7-9 and TRBJ2-1): DTGVSQNPRHKITKRGQNVTFRCDPISEHNRLYWYRQTLGQGPEFLTYFQNEAQLEKSRLLSDRFSAERPKGSFSTLEIQRTEQGDSAMYLCASSSGDRRGWQFFGPGTRLTVL.

V usage is TRBV7-9 and J usage is TRBJ2-4; 7 bases map to TRBD2. Germline values: CDR1 SEHNR, CDR2 FQNEAQ (reference sequence). The CDR3 covers 14 residues. V lost 5 bases to trimming and J lost 2 bases; unmatched junction nucleotides: 3. The CDR3, as DNA: TGTGCCAGCAGCGGGAGGGAGACCAAAAACATTCAGTACTTC. Its translation is CASSGRETKNIQYF.

V and J are TRBV30 and TRBJ1-1; D is possibly TRBD1 (5 bases). Germline CDR1 is GTSNPN and CDR2 is SVGIG (reference sequence). This CDR3 contains 13 residues. V dropped 1 base and J dropped 5 bases, with 11 bases sitting between them. The CDR3 coding sequence is TGTGCCTGGAGTGCGCAGGGATGGACTGAAGCTTTCTTT. Its translation is CAWSAQGWTEAFF.

This chain joins TRBV9 and TRBJ2-5; TRBD2 is a possible D gene (5 bases). V gave up 4 bases and J gave up 4 bases, with 8 bases separating them. The CDR3 consists of 12 residues. CDR1 is SGDLS, CDR2 YYNGEE, per germline. This CDR3 is CASSPEGETQYF. CDR3 bases: TGTGCCAGCAGCCCCGAGGGAGAGACCCAGTACTTC.

This sequence joins TRBV4-3 and TRBJ2-6, with D perhaps being TRBD1 or TRBD2 (6 bases each). Trimming took off 4 bases at V and 0 bases at J, with 19 bases between the two ends. The V gene's germline CDR1 is LGHNA and CDR2 YSLEER. CDR3 size: 19 residues. DNA for the CDR3: TGCGCCAGCAGCCGGGGGGCTAACAGGGACCTCTCTGGGGCCAACGTCCTGACTTTC. Its translation: CASSRGANRDLSGANVLTF.

The V and J genes are TRBV25-1 and TRBJ2-3; a weak D match, TRBD1 (5 bases). V was pared by 4 bases and J by 0 bases, with 14 bases between. Germline assignment: CDR1 MGHDK and CDR2 SYGVNS. CDR3 length: 16 residues. The CDR3 spells CASSGLQGTSTDTQYF. The CDR3 DNA sequence: TGTGCCAGCAGTGGGCTTCAGGGTACTAGCACAGATACGCAGTATTTT.

This clone was observed once. Other nucleotide sequences from this sample produce the same CDR3. The chain is built from TRBV30 and TRBJ1-2; D is unresolved. The germline V and J ends were trimmed by 3 bases and 2 bases, with 4 bases remaining between them. The CDR3 has 11 residues. In germline, CDR1 is GTSNPN, CDR2 SVGIG (reference sequence). For the CDR3, the DNA is TGTGCCTGGAGCCCCAACTATGGCTACACCTTC. Protein: CAWSPNYGYTF.

The V and J genes are TRBV2 and TRBJ2-6; no firm D call. The CDR3 loop spans 16 amino acids. Trimming shortened V by 6 bases and J by 0 bases, and 12 bases separated the two germline ends. CDR1 SNHLY and CDR2 FYNNEI come from the germline V gene. For the CDR3, the DNA is TGTGCCAGCAGGATGAATCTTTACTCTGGGGCCAACGTCCTGACTTTC. It yields the protein CASRMNLYSGANVLTF. The full variable domain, in which reference TRBV2 and TRBJ2-6 provide the parts outside the CDR3, is EPEVTQTPSHQVTQMGQEVILRCVPISNHLYFYWYRQILGQKVEFLVSFYNNEISEKSEIFDDQFSVERPDGSNFTLKIRSTKLEDSAMYFCASRMNLYSGANVLTFGAGSRLTVL.

This clone showed up just a few times. V and J are TRBV7-2 and TRBJ2-7; 7 bases are shared with TRBD2. Losses at the gene ends were 8 bases for V and 4 bases for J; bases not matched to a gene: 11. The germline V gene encodes CDR1 SGHTA and CDR2 FQGNSA. This CDR3 contains 14 residues. The CDR3 DNA reads as TGTGCCAGCGGCTCCGCTAGCGGAGGATACGAGCAGTACTTC. Protein sequence: CASGSASGGYEQYF.